These T cell receptor beta chains were read from a single sample in a study of shared clonotypes between healthy human individuals. TCRdb's copy holds only in-frame clones and misses some; the assay was immunoSEQ multiplex PCR. Altogether approximately 2,000,000 clones are present, about 94% being singletons, with the ten largest covering 1.5% to 2%. The material sequenced was naive CD8+ T cells from PBMCs. Source of these receptors: a man aged 18 to 29 in good health. Some clones in this sample may be carry-over from other donors' samples. Each CDR3 is given with its conserved first and last residue.

j_call | v_call | cdr3_length | cdr3_aa
TRBJ2-7 | TRBV7-9 | 12 | CASSYGTREQYF
TRBJ2-7 | TRBV10-3 | 13 | CAISESRTYEQYF
TRBJ2-7 | TRBV27 | 17 | CASSPQALAAPGYEQYF
TRBJ2-7 | TRBV30 | 13 | CAWSGGSYYEQYF
TRBJ1-2 | TRBV9 | 12 | CASRGITEGYTF
TRBJ2-7 | TRBV19 | 13 | CASSSGATYEQYF
TRBJ2-2 | TRBV19 | 13 | CASSGQMGGELFF
TRBJ1-5 | TRBV2 | 15 | CASSEFTGSGQPQHF
TRBJ2-3 | TRBV5-6 | 12 | CASSLEVPPQYF
TRBJ2-7 | TRBV27 | 14 | CASSPRVAAYEQYF